This is a list of T cell receptor beta chains from one sample in a study of cytomegalovirus exposure and HLA in healthy donors. Produced via immunoSEQ multiplex PCR; TCRdb's table is partial and in-frame only. The data hold about 120,000 clones, with about 80% observed a single time. The material sequenced was PBMCs. The receptor set was obtained from a male donor in good health and CMV-seronegative. CDR3s include the opening cysteine and the closing phenylalanine or tryptophan. The order of the fields is V gene, clone size, D gene, J gene, CDR3 protein, CDR3 DNA. The D gene is left open where the match is weak. Only part of the rows carry a size: once, few, many, or a class if the clone is expanded.

TRBV5-1	once	TRBD2	TRBJ2-1	CASTLFSGSSYNEQFF	TGCGCCAGCACCCTGTTTAGCGGGAGCTCCTACAATGAGCAGTTCTTC
TRBV30	-	-	TRBJ1-5	CAWSVLGGEGQPQHF	TGTGCCTGGAGTGTCCTCGGGGGTGAAGGTCAGCCCCAGCATTTT
TRBV11-2	-	TRBD1	TRBJ2-7	CASSLPGTAVYEQYF	TGTGCCAGCAGCTTGCCGGGGACAGCAGTCTACGAGCAGTACTTC
TRBV6-5	few	TRBD1	TRBJ2-7	CASDNGTDSYEQYF	TGTGCCAGCGATAATGGGACAGACTCCTACGAGCAGTACTTC
TRBV6-5	-	-	TRBJ2-6	CASSYTEAGANVLTF	TGTGCCAGCAGTTACACCGAGGCTGGGGCCAACGTCCTGACTTTC
TRBV5-1	few	-	TRBJ2-7	CASSRGLSSYEQYF	TGCGCCAGCAGCCGGGGACTCAGCTCCTACGAGCAGTACTTC
TRBV30	-	-	TRBJ2-6	CASGGKAGANVLTF	TGTGCCAGTGGCGGGAAGGCTGGGGCCAACGTCCTGACTTTC
TRBV7-9	-	-	TRBJ1-1	CSSRPRTTMNTEAFF	TGTTCCAGCCGTCCTCGGACAACTATGAACACTGAAGCTTTCTTT
TRBV5-1	-	TRBD2	TRBJ2-3	CASVRGGSTDTQYF	TGCGCCTCCGTGCGGGGGGGGTCCACAGATACGCAGTATTTT
TRBV19	once	TRBD1	TRBJ2-5	CASSIEGGTGILETQYF	TGTGCCAGTAGTATAGAAGGGGGGACAGGGATTTTGGAGACCCAGTACTTC
TRBV9	-	TRBD2	TRBJ2-1	CASSLSGRGLYNEQFF	TGTGCCAGCAGCCTTAGCGGGAGAGGCCTCTACAATGAGCAGTTCTTC
TRBV6-5	-	TRBD2	TRBJ2-7	CASSPLAGDYEQYF	TGTGCCAGCAGTCCCCTAGCGGGAGATTACGAGCAGTACTTC
TRBV6-5	-	-	TRBJ1-2	CASAGANWGGYTF	TGTGCCAGCGCTGGGGCAAACTGGGGTGGCTACACCTTC
TRBV6-5	-	TRBD2	TRBJ2-2	CASSFGLAGNTGELFF	TGTGCCAGCAGTTTTGGACTAGCGGGGAACACCGGGGAGCTGTTTTTT
TRBV5-1	-	TRBD2	TRBJ2-1	CASRPHQPSGRGNEQFF	TGCGCCAGCAGGCCCCATCAACCCAGCGGGAGGGGGAATGAGCAGTTCTTC
TRBV7-2	once	-	TRBJ1-2	CASSLVMTGNYGYTF	TGTGCCAGCAGCTTAGTCATGACAGGCAACTATGGCTACACCTTC
TRBV11-2	-	-	TRBJ2-6	CASSSAAGANGLTF	TGTGCCAGCAGCTCCGCGGCTGGGGCCAACGGCCTGACTTTC
TRBV2	-	TRBD1	TRBJ1-1	CASRWDRMNTEAFF	TGTGCCAGCAGGTGGGACAGGATGAACACTGAAGCTTTCTTT
TRBV6-5	-	-	TRBJ1-1	CASSSRVATEAFF	TGTGCCAGCAGTTCCAGGGTGGCCACTGAAGCTTTCTTT
TRBV19	-	-	TRBJ1-5	CASSPNRGLQHF	TGTGCCAGTAGTCCTAACAGAGGACTCCAGCATTTT
TRBV7-9	-	-	TRBJ1-6	CASSPATGGDSPLHF	TGTGCCAGCAGCCCCGCGACGGGGGGTGATTCACCCCTCCACTTT
TRBV18	-	-	TRBJ1-1	CASSPQGWTEAFF	TGTGCCAGCTCACCGCAGGGGTGGACTGAAGCTTTCTTT
TRBV4-1	-	TRBD1	TRBJ2-7	CASSQGAGGSYEQYF	TGCGCCAGCAGCCAAGGGGCAGGGGGCTCCTACGAGCAGTACTTC
TRBV5-1	once	-	TRBJ2-5	CASMTRGAGETQYF	TGCGCTAGCATGACACGGGGGGCTGGGGAGACCCAGTACTTC
TRBV13	-	-	TRBJ2-2	CASSLLVTTGELFF	TGTGCCAGCAGCTTACTAGTTACCACCGGGGAGCTGTTTTTT
TRBV5-4	-	TRBD1	TRBJ1-1	CASSPTGVTEAFF	TGTGCCAGCAGCCCTACAGGGGTCACTGAAGCTTTCTTT
TRBV10-3	few	TRBD1	TRBJ2-7	CASSPGQGGYEQYF	TGTGCCTCCTCACCGGGACAGGGTGGGTACGAGCAGTACTTC
TRBV7-8	once	-	TRBJ1-6	CASSLVDTYNSPLHF	TGTGCCAGCAGCTTAGTCGACACATATAATTCACCCCTCCACTTT
TRBV5-4	-	TRBD1	TRBJ2-5	CASSGTGVETQYF	TGTGCCAGCAGCGGGACAGGGGTTGAGACCCAGTACTTC
TRBV2	-	TRBD1	TRBJ2-2	CASSEAGTVTGELFF	TGTGCCAGCAGTGAAGCAGGGACAGTCACCGGGGAGCTGTTTTTT
TRBV27	once	-	TRBJ1-1	CASRTRGNTEAFF	TGTGCCAGCAGGACCAGGGGAAACACTGAAGCTTTCTTT
TRBV19	-	-	TRBJ2-1	CASSILAAAYNEQFF	TGTGCCAGTAGTATTTTAGCGGCAGCCTACAATGAGCAGTTCTTC
TRBV29-1	few	-	TRBJ1-1	CSGGKNTEAFF	TGCAGCGGCGGAAAGAACACTGAAGCTTTCTTT
TRBV7-2	-	-	TRBJ2-1	CASSLGLDEQFF	TGTGCCAGCAGCTTAGGACTAGATGAGCAGTTCTTC
TRBV5-5	few	-	TRBJ2-2	CASSKEDYSNTGELFF	TGTGCCAGCAGTAAGGAGGACTACTCAAACACCGGGGAGCTGTTTTTT
TRBV5-1	-	-	TRBJ1-1	CASSLDRMNTEAFF	TGCGCCAGCAGCTTGGACAGAATGAACACTGAAGCTTTCTTT
TRBV15	-	TRBD1	TRBJ2-1	CATSNTGQENEQFF	TGTGCCACCAGCAACACGGGACAGGAGAATGAGCAGTTCTTC
TRBV6-5	-	TRBD1	TRBJ1-2	CASSYQGTDYGYTF	TGTGCCAGCAGTTACCAAGGGACAGACTATGGCTACACCTTC
TRBV19	once	TRBD1	TRBJ2-1	CASSTGTGGSEQFF	TGTGCCAGTAGTACCGGGACAGGGGGCAGCGAGCAGTTCTTC
TRBV10-2	-	-	TRBJ1-5	CASSESARGGGQPQHF	TGCGCCAGCAGTGAGTCGGCCCGGGGGGGCGGTCAGCCCCAGCATTTT
TRBV4-2	-	TRBD1	TRBJ1-6	CASSQEGQSSYNSPLHF	TGTGCCAGCAGCCAAGAGGGACAGAGCTCCTATAATTCACCCCTCCACTTT
TRBV7-6	-	-	TRBJ2-3	CASSLGRNTDTQYF	TGTGCCAGCAGCTTGGGCCGAAACACAGATACGCAGTATTTT
TRBV11-3	-	TRBD1	TRBJ2-6	CASSPGQGRANGLTF	TGTGCCAGCAGCCCTGGACAGGGTAGGGCCAACGGCCTGACTTTC
TRBV5-1	-	-	TRBJ2-7	CASSSHGGFSYEQYF	TGCGCCAGCAGCTCTCACGGGGGTTTCTCCTACGAGCAGTACTTC
TRBV2	-	-	TRBJ1-5	CASNAPAEPQHF	TGTGCCAGCAACGCGCCGGCGGAGCCCCAGCATTTT
TRBV7-6	-	-	TRBJ2-6	CASSLPGANGLTF	TGTGCCAGCAGCTTACCTGGGGCCAACGGCCTGACTTTC
TRBV7-2	-	-	TRBJ2-2	CASGSQGITGELFF	TGTGCCAGCGGCTCTCAGGGGATCACCGGGGAGCTGTTTTTT
TRBV19	-	-	TRBJ1-5	CASSIGSGVGNQPQHF	TGTGCCAGTAGTATAGGTTCAGGGGTTGGCAATCAGCCCCAGCATTTT
TRBV29-1	-	TRBD1	TRBJ2-1	CSGQGAYEQFF	TGCAGCGGCCAGGGGGCGTATGAGCAGTTCTTC
TRBV7-8	-	-	TRBJ1-1	CASSFEGGAFF	TGTGCCAGCAGCTTTGAGGGGGGGGCTTTCTTT
TRBV5-6	-	-	TRBJ2-7	CASSLVQATYEQYF	TGTGCCAGCAGCTTGGTGCAGGCCACCTACGAGCAGTACTTC
TRBV5-5	-	-	TRBJ1-2	CASSPQGTPYTF	TGTGCCAGCAGCCCCCAGGGGACGCCCTACACCTTC
TRBV28	-	TRBD1	TRBJ1-1	CASRTQQGAKDTEAFF	TGTGCCAGCAGAACACAACAGGGGGCCAAGGACACTGAAGCTTTCTTT
TRBV5-1	-	-	TRBJ2-7	CASRLGGDEQYF	TGCGCCAGCAGGCTAGGAGGTGACGAGCAGTACTTC
TRBV7-2	-	TRBD1	TRBJ1-1	CASSSGQGDTEAFF	TGTGCCAGCAGCTCGGGACAGGGGGACACTGAAGCTTTCTTT